Here is one TCR beta chain with its context. Its antigen is as yet unknown. Germline assignment: CDR1 SQVTM and CDR2 ANQGSEA. V lost 2 bases to trimming and J lost 5 bases, with 12 bases between them. The CDR3 is 13 amino acids. The sample originates from a study of chemoradiotherapy in HPV16-positive cancers. Study-wide points: The functional HPV-specific definition rests on just a couple of HPV16-positive patients.

Profiled with immunoSEQ multiplex PCR; TCRdb holds only in-frame clones, not every one. The sample records approximately 12,000 clones, 75% to 85% being singletons. The source of this sequence is a human donor with HPV-associated anogenital cancer. Sampling was performed from a patient who underwent chemoradiotherapy. The genes are TRBV29-1 and TRBJ2-5; D unclear. The DNA for the CDR3 is TGCAGCGTTGAACCGAGGTCGGAGGAGACCCAGTACTTC. This codes for CSVEPRSEETQYF.